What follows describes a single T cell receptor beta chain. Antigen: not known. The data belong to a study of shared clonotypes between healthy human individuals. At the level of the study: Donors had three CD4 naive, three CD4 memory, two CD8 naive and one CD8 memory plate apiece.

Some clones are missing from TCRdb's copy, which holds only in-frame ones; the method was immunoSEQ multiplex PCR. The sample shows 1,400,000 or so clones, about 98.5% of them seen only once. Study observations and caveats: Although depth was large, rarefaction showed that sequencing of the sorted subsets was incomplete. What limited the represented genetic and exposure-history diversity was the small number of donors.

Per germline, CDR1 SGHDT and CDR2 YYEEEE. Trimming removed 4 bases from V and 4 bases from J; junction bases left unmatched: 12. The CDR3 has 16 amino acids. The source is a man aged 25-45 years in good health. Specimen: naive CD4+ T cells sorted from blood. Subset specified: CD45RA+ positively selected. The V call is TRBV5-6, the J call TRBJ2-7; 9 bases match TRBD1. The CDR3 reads CASSPTRTGVSYEQYF. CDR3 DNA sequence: TGTGCCAGCAGCCCCACTCGGACAGGGGTGTCATACGAGCAGTACTTC. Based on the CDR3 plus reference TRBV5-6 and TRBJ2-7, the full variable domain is DAGVTQSPTHLIKTRGQQVTLRCSPKSGHDTVSWYQQALGQGPQFIFQYYEEEERQRGNFPDRFSGHQFPNYSSELNVNALLLGDSALYLCASSPTRTGVSYEQYFGPGTRLTVT.